These T cell receptor beta chains were read from a single sample in a study of type 1 regulatory T cells. MiXCR, applied by TCRdb to the reads, yields one record per CDR3 protein. The data show 65,000 to 80,000 distinct CDR3 sequences, around 20% seen once. Their antigen targets remain unknown. Source material: cultured type 1 regulatory T (Tr1) cells, either the whole culture or a sorted fraction (not recorded which). The receptors were gathered from a human donor in good health. Both conserved end residues are part of each CDR3. The D gene is left open where the match is weak. The listing skips clone size in some rows; elsewhere it reads once, few, many or a size class.

-,TRBV11-2,-,TRBJ1-2,CASSLGPGGGYGYTF,TGTGCCAGCAGCCTAGGTCCGGGGGGCGGCTATGGCTACACCTTC
TRBD2,TRBV5-1,-,TRBJ2-1,CASRAGVAHNEQFF,TGCGCCAGCAGAGCGGGAGTTGCCCACAATGAGCAGTTCTTC
-,TRBV9,few,TRBJ2-1,CASSVDGSSYNEQLF,TGTGCCAGCAGCGTAGATGGTAGCTCCTACAATGAGCAGCTCTTC
-,TRBV5-1,once,TRBJ2-5,CASSRTEAEETQYF,TGCGCCAGCAGCCGGACAGAGGCGGAGGAGACCCAGTACTTC
-,TRBV18,-,TRBJ1-1,CASSGQALMNTEAFF,TGTGCCAGCTCAGGTCAGGCCTTAATGAACACTGAAGCTTTCTTT
-,TRBV5-1,once,TRBJ1-1,CASRGMRSGQVNTEAFF,TGCGCCAGCAGGGGGATGAGGTCTGGGCAGGTGAACACTGAAGCTTTCTTT
TRBD2,TRBV4-3,once,TRBJ2-1,CASSRSGGRESEQFF,TGCGCCAGCAGCCGGTCGGGAGGGAGGGAAAGTGAGCAGTTCTTC
-,TRBV20-1,-,TRBJ2-5,CSAPPSNGGLQETQYF,TGCAGTGCCCCACCGTCCAACGGAGGACTACAAGAGACCCAGTACTTC
-,TRBV12-3/TRBV12-4,-,TRBJ1-1,CASSLSTEAFF,TGTGCCAGCAGTTTATCCACTGAAGCTTTCTTT
-,TRBV24-1,-,TRBJ1-6,CATSDQHGPLHF,TGTGCCACCAGTGATCAACACGGGCCCCTCCACTTT
TRBD1,TRBV10-3,few,TRBJ2-6,CAISWTGDTNVLTF,TGTGCCATCAGCTGGACAGGGGACACCAACGTCCTGACTTTC
TRBD1,TRBV11-2,many,TRBJ1-2,CASSFDRDYGYTF,TGTGCCAGCAGCTTTGACAGGGACTATGGCTACACCTTC
-,TRBV29-1,-,TRBJ2-7,CSVELATSYEQYF,TGCAGCGTTGAATTGGCGACTTCCTACGAGCAGTACTTC
-,TRBV7-2,-,TRBJ2-2,CASSGATTGELFF,TGTGCCAGCAGCGGGGCCACAACCGGGGAGCTGTTTTTT
-,TRBV2,-,TRBJ2-4,CASTPDAIGKNIQYF,TGTGCCAGCACTCCGGACGCGATAGGTAAAAACATTCAGTACTTC
-,TRBV20-1,few,TRBJ2-1,CSAPTPGDEQFF,TGCAGTGCCCCGACCCCTGGGGACGAGCAGTTCTTC
-,TRBV5-1,few,TRBJ2-7,CASSGRGASYEQYF,TGCGCCAGCAGCGGTAGGGGGGCCTCCTACGAGCAGTACTTC
-,TRBV20-1,-,TRBJ1-4,CSARGTTNEKLFF,TGCAGTGCTAGAGGCACAACTAATGAAAAACTGTTTTTT
-,TRBV5-1,-,TRBJ1-4,CASSPGGYNEKLFF,TGCGCCAGCAGCCCGGGAGGGTATAATGAAAAACTGTTTTTT
-,TRBV29-1,many,TRBJ2-7,CSVISSYEQYF,TGCAGCGTGATAAGTTCCTACGAGCAGTACTTC
-,TRBV2,-,TRBJ2-1,CASSEPGLRYNEQFF,TGTGCCAGCAGTGAACCGGGCCTCCGTTACAATGAGCAGTTCTTC
TRBD1,TRBV11-2,-,TRBJ2-2,CASSLGTGYTGELFF,TGTGCCAGCAGCTTGGGGACAGGGTATACCGGGGAGCTGTTTTTT
-,TRBV28,few,TRBJ1-1,CASSLSGRESTEAFF,TGTGCCAGCAGTTTATCTGGCAGGGAGAGCACTGAAGCTTTCTTT
TRBD2,TRBV5-1,-,TRBJ2-1,CASSSREGQYEQFF,TGCGCCAGCAGCTCCCGGGAGGGCCAATATGAGCAGTTCTTC
TRBD2,TRBV20-1,-,TRBJ2-7,CSAKAGGTREQYF,TGCAGTGCCAAAGCGGGAGGGACTCGCGAGCAGTACTTC
-,TRBV5-1,few,TRBJ2-1,CASSLGGGLSYNEQFF,TGCGCCAGCAGCTTGGGCGGCGGACTCTCCTACAATGAGCAGTTCTTC
-,TRBV20-1,few,TRBJ2-7,CSASRGDHEQYF,TGCAGTGCTAGTAGGGGGGACCACGAGCAGTACTTC
-,TRBV14,few,TRBJ2-1,CASSRGNEQFF,TGTGCCAGCAGCCGGGGTAATGAGCAGTTCTTC
-,TRBV6-5,-,TRBJ1-4,CASSEQTVGGKLFF,TGTGCCAGCAGTGAACAGACAGTCGGTGGAAAACTGTTTTTT
-,TRBV3-1,few,TRBJ2-1,CASSQHTRGGQFF,TGTGCCAGCAGCCAACACACTAGGGGAGGGCAGTTCTTC
TRBD2,TRBV5-1,few,TRBJ2-7,CASSFWTSGYYEQYF,TGCGCCAGCAGCTTCTGGACTAGCGGATACTACGAGCAGTACTTC
-,TRBV20-1,many,TRBJ1-2,CSAIGGLINGYTF,TGCAGTGCTATTGGCGGTTTGATAAATGGCTACACCTTC
TRBD1,TRBV12-3/TRBV12-4,-,TRBJ1-6,CASTRQGNSPLHF,TGTGCCAGCACCCGACAGGGAAACTCACCCCTCCACTTT
-,TRBV5-1,few,TRBJ2-1,CASSWGLARAYNEQFF,TGCGCCAGCAGCTGGGGCTTAGCGAGAGCCTACAATGAGCAGTTCTTC
-,TRBV2,-,TRBJ1-5,CASSYSGDQPQHF,TGTGCCAGCAGCTACTCAGGGGATCAGCCCCAGCATTTT
TRBD2,TRBV20-1,-,TRBJ2-2,CSAPPSGRFTGELFF,TGCAGTGCTCCTCCTAGCGGGAGGTTTACCGGGGAGCTGTTTTTT
-,TRBV20-1,-,TRBJ2-5,CSARDSEGGKTQYF,TGCAGTGCTAGAGATTCGGAGGGCGGAAAGACCCAGTACTTC
-,TRBV20-1,few,TRBJ2-7,CSAPAGSGAYEQYF,TGCAGTGCCCCGGCGGGTAGCGGCGCCTACGAGCAGTACTTC
-,TRBV10-3,-,TRBJ2-7,CAISEGASVGEQYF,TGTGCCATCAGTGAGGGGGCCTCGGTGGGCGAGCAGTACTTC
-,TRBV6-2/TRBV6-3,-,TRBJ1-6,CASSPSPFNSPLHF,TGTGCCAGCAGTCCATCACCGTTTAATTCACCCCTCCACTTT
TRBD1,TRBV29-1,few,TRBJ1-2,CSAGTVYGYTF,TGCAGCGCCGGGACAGTCTATGGCTACACCTTC
-,TRBV5-1,few,TRBJ1-3,CASSLGGIGNTIYF,TGCGCCAGCAGCTTGGGAGGTATCGGAAACACCATATATTTT
-,TRBV12-3/TRBV12-4,-,TRBJ2-1,CASSPQGPPDEQFF,TGTGCCAGCAGTCCACAGGGACCCCCCGATGAGCAGTTCTTC
-,TRBV6-6,few,TRBJ1-6,CASSLPSGGEGSPLHF,TGTGCCAGCAGTTTGCCTAGTGGGGGGGAAGGGTCACCCCTCCACTTT
TRBD1,TRBV15,-,TRBJ1-1,CATSPGGSTIGGNTEAFF,TGTGCCACCAGCCCAGGGGGTTCTACGATCGGGGGGAACACTGAAGCTTTCTTT
-,TRBV12-3/TRBV12-4,few,TRBJ2-6,CASRNSGANVLTF,TGTGCCAGCAGAAACTCTGGGGCCAACGTCCTGACTTTC
-,TRBV12-3/TRBV12-4,few,TRBJ2-5,CASSLLARGETQYF,TGTGCCAGCAGTCTTCTAGCAAGGGGAGAGACCCAGTACTTC
-,TRBV4-3,-,TRBJ2-2,CASSPGSNTGELFF,TGCGCCAGCAGTCCTGGATCTAACACCGGGGAGCTGTTTTTT
-,TRBV20-1,-,TRBJ1-2,CSGLGGTNYGYTF,TGCAGTGGCCTCGGCGGGACTAACTATGGCTACACCTTC
-,TRBV6-5,once,TRBJ2-3,CASNRVITDTQYF,TGTGCCAGCAACAGGGTAATCACAGATACGCAGTATTTT
-,TRBV7-6,-,TRBJ2-7,CASSLGGGGGEQYF,TGTGCCAGCAGCTTAGGAGGGGGAGGAGGCGAGCAGTACTTC
-,TRBV5-1,-,TRBJ1-1,CASSLGETWNTEAFF,TGCGCCAGCAGCTTAGGGGAGACCTGGAACACTGAAGCTTTCTTT
-,TRBV7-9,-,TRBJ1-1,CASSLASGTEAFF,TGTGCCAGCAGCTTAGCGTCCGGGACTGAAGCTTTCTTT
-,TRBV5-6,-,TRBJ1-1,CASSFLTSANTEAFF,TGTGCCAGCAGCTTTCTAACATCGGCGAACACTGAAGCTTTCTTT
-,TRBV12-3/TRBV12-4,-,TRBJ1-5,CASRSHPNQPQHF,TGTGCCAGCAGAAGTCATCCGAATCAGCCCCAGCATTTT
TRBD2,TRBV24-1,many,TRBJ2-1,CATSDWMGTSGTNEQFF,TGTGCCACCAGTGATTGGATGGGGACTAGCGGGACCAATGAGCAGTTCTTC
TRBD1,TRBV29-1,-,TRBJ1-2,CSVTDRGNYGYTF,TGCAGCGTTACCGACAGGGGAAACTATGGCTACACCTTC
TRBD1,TRBV7-9,-,TRBJ2-7,CASSVDRAIGHEQYF,TGTGCCAGCAGCGTCGACAGGGCTATTGGCCACGAGCAGTACTTC
TRBD1,TRBV30,few,TRBJ1-2,CAWGDSGLQGYTF,TGTGCCTGGGGGGACAGTGGTTTACAAGGCTACACCTTC